This TCR beta chain appears in the sequencing data of a study of identical twins. Study-wide results and limits: The models gave estimates that fell short of the out-of-frame TCR alpha sharing seen in monozygotic twins.

From the 5' RACE reads, TCRdb called clonotypes with MiXCR, one entry per CDR3 protein. The sample lists approximately 1.8 million distinct CDR3 sequences, around a third occurring once. The CDR3 spans 14 residues. V lost 4 bases and J 4 bases, leaving 13 bases between the germline ends. Germline CDR1 MNHNS, CDR2 SASEGT. About this clonotype: Antigen specificity is unknown.

Source material: cord blood. The chain combines TRBV6-1 with TRBJ1-2, with D hard to call. This clonotype was sampled from a newborn girl in good health. The DNA of the CDR3 is TGTGCCAGCAGTGGGCAGGCCGGGAGCTATGGCTACACCTTC. The encoded protein is CASSGQAGSYGYTF.